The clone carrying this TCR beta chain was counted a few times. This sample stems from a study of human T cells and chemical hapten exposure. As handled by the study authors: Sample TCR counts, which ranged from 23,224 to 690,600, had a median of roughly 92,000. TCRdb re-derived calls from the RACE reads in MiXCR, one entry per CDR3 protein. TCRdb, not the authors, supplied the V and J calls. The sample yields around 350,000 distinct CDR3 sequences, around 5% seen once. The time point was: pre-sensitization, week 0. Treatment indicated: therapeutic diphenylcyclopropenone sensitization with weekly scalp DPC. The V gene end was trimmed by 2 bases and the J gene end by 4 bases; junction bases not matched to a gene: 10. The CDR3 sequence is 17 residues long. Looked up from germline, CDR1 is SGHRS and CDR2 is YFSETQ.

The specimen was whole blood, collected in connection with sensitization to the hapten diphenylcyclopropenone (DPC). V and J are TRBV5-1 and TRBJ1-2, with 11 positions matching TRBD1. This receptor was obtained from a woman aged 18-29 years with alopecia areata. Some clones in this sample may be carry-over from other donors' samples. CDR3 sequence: CASSLPGTGGRGYGYTF. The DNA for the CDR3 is TGCGCCAGCAGCTTACCCGGGACAGGGGGTCGAGGCTATGGCTACACCTTC.